The entry that follows covers one T cell receptor (beta chain) sequence. These data belong to a study of CD8 T cells in Susac syndrome. Reverse transcription used roughly 0.45 to 1 ug RNA and random hexamers. Amplification of the TCR beta CDR3 was carried out by immunoSEQ multiplex PCR, which spanned a total of 54 Vbeta and 13 Jbeta segments. In TCRdb, the immunoSEQ multiplex PCR reads were re-called with MiXCR into one record per CDR3 protein. This sample has a few hundred thousand distinct CDR3 sequences, with roughly 85% found just once. The V and J ends lost 3 bases and 9 bases, in that order; junction bases with no gene match: 4. This CDR3 is built from 14 residues. CDR1 SEHNR and CDR2 FQNEAQ come from the germline V gene (reference sequence).

The J gene is TRBJ2-1, the V gene TRBV7-9; 11 nucleotides align to TRBD2. The origin of this receptor is a human donor with multiple sclerosis. Input material: CD8+ T cells from PBMCs. CDR3 in DNA: TGTGCCAGCAGCTTCGAGCTAGCGGGAGGTGAGCAGTTCTTC. Translation gives CASSFELAGGEQFF.